This entry describes one TCR beta chain. With 2 bases removed from V and 2 bases from J, the gap between germline ends came to 10 bases. The CDR3 sequence is 15 residues long. Germline V gives CDR1 MRHNA, CDR2 SNTAGT. The data originate from a study of blood T cell repertoires in COVID-19. Background on the study: Donors in the United States, Italy and Spain gave samples during acute or convalescent COVID-19. In each case, the material was cDNA or gDNA derived from T cells, B-cell-depleted T cells, or PBMCs.

Authors' processing steps: The assay estimated nucleated cells by amplifying reference gene primers. Clones were read by immunoSEQ multiplex PCR, and TCRdb kept only the in-frame ones, dropping some. V, J and clone size were drawn from that table, and D and trimming were deduced from the DNA. The table shows some 120,000 clones, with 80% to 90% occurring only once. The TCR originated in a woman aged 55 to 70 with acute or convalescent COVID-19. What was sequenced was peripheral blood. The rearrangement uses TRBV6-4 and TRBJ1-5; TRBD1 is a possible D gene (5 bases). CDR3 sequence reads: CASSDVQGGNQPQHF. CDR3 nucleotides: TGTGCCAGCAGTGACGTGCAGGGCGGCAATCAGCCCCAGCATTTT.